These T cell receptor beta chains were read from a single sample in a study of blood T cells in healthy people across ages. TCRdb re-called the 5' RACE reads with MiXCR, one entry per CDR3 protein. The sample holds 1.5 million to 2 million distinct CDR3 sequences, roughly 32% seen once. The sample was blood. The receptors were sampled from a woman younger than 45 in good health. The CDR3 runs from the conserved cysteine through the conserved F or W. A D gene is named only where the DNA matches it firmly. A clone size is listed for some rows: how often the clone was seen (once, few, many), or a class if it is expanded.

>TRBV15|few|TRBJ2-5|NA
TGTGCCACCAGCAGAGATAATAGAGAGACCCAGTACTTC
CATSRDNRETQYF
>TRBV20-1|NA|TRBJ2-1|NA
TGCAGTGGCTTTCGGGATGAGCAGTTCTTC
CSGFRDEQFF
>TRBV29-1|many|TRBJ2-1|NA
TGCAGCCCTGGAGTGGGGGATGAGCAGTTCTTC
CSPGVGDEQFF
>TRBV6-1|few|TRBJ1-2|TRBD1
TGTGCCAGCAGTCCCTTATCGACAGGGGACTATGGCTACACCTTC
CASSPLSTGDYGYTF
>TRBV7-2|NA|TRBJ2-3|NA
TGTGCCAGCAGCTTTGGACTCTCAACCTCCACAGATGCGCAGTATTTT
CASSFGLSTSTDAQYF
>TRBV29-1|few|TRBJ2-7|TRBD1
TGCAGCGTATCCCCGGGAAGGGGGCGCGAGCAGTACTTC
CSVSPGRGREQYF
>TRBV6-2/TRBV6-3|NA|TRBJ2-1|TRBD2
TGTGCCAGCAGTTTCCTAGCGGGAGGCAACTACAATGAGCAGTTCTTC
CASSFLAGGNYNEQFF
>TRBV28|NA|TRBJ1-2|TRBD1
TGTGCCAGCAGTTTAAAGGGACAGGGGATCTATGGCTACACCTTC
CASSLKGQGIYGYTF
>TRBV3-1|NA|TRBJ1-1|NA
TGTGCCAGCAGCCAAGATTACGAGGCCACTGAAGCTTTCTTT
CASSQDYEATEAFF
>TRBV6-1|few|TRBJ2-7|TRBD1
TGTGCCAGCAGTGCCCCCAAGGCCCGGGACAGGGAGTCCTACGAGCAGTACTTC
CASSAPKARDRESYEQYF
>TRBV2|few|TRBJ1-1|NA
TGTGCCAGCTTAGGACTGCGGGGGAACACTGAAGCTTTCTTT
CASLGLRGNTEAFF
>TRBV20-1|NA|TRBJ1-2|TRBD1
TGCAGTGCCAACGGCGGCCAGGGGGCTAACTATGGCTACACCTTC
CSANGGQGANYGYTF